This TCR beta chain is from a study of OX40 agonist ivuxolimab in advanced cancers. Profiling relied on immunoSEQ multiplex PCR, and the TCRdb table lists in-frame clones only, not all of them. The sample has tens of thousands of clones, about 90% seen once. This CDR3 has 15 amino acids. Per germline, CDR1 MNHEY and CDR2 SMNVEV (reference sequence). V was pared by 5 bases and J by 3 bases, with 4 bases of the junction left unmatched. This sample comprised CD4+ or CD8+ T cells sorted from blood, obtained in a trial of the OX40 agonist ivuxolimab. V and J are TRBV27 and TRBJ2-1; TRBD2 matches at 10 bases. This receptor was taken from an adult with an advanced solid tumor such as melanoma, head and neck, liver or kidney cancer. CDR3 amino acids: CASSMGLASYNEQFF. CDR3 nucleotide sequence: TGTGCCAGCAGTATGGGACTAGCGAGCTACAATGAGCAGTTCTTC.